Below, one T cell receptor beta chain is given with its context. The data originate from a study of control samples from healthy donors and cancer patients. Some clones are missing from TCRdb's copy, which holds only in-frame ones; the method was immunoSEQ multiplex PCR. Among about 170,000 clones, 85% to 95% were seen once, and the ten largest hold around 1.5%. Germline V gives CDR1 LNHDA, CDR2 SQIVND (reference sequence). This CDR3 contains 14 residues. V lost 3 bases and J 0 bases, leaving 9 bases between the germline ends. The rearrangement links TRBV19 to TRBJ2-7; no clear D gene. This TCR derives from a woman aged 18-35 years in good health. Sequenced: blood. The CDR3: CASSMVAASYEQYF. DNA for the CDR3: TGTGCCAGTAGTATGGTGGCGGCCTCCTACGAGCAGTACTTC.